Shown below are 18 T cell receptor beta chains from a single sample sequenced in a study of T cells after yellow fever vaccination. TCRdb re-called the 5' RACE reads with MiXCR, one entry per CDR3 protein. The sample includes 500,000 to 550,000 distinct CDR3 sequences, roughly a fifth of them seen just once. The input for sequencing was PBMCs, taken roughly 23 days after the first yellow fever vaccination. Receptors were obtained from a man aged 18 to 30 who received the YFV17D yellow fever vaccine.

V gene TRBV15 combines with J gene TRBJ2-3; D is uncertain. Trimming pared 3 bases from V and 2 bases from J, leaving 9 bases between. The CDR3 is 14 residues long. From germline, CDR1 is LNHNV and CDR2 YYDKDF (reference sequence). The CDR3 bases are TGTGCCACCAGCAGCGGGCAGTCCACAGATACGCAGTATTTT. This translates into CATSSGQSTDTQYF.

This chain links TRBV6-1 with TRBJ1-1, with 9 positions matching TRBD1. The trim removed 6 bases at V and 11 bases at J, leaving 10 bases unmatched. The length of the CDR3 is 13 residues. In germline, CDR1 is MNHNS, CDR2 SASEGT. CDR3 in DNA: TGTGCCAGCAGACAGGGGGCGAAGATTGGGGCTTTCTTT. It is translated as CASRQGAKIGAFF.

CDR3 coding DNA: TGCAGTGCTAGAGACCCCCGAGGGACAGGGAACACCGGGGAGCTGTTTTTT. This sequence encodes CSARDPRGTGNTGELFF. The chain employs TRBV20-1 and TRBJ2-2, with 8 bases lining up with TRBD1. Germline V gene sequence: CDR1 DFQATT, CDR2 SNEGSKA (reference sequence). CDR3 length: 17 residues. V lost 0 bases and J lost 1; bases outside the gene matches: 7.

CDR3 residues: CASSPGVAGYQHF. CDR3 bases: TGTGCCAGCTCACCAGGTGTCGCAGGGTACCAGCATTTT. The V gene is TRBV18, the J gene TRBJ1-5; weak D call: TRBD1 (5 bases). Trimming took off 2 bases at V and 12 bases at J, with 14 bases between the two ends. The CDR3 extends over 13 amino acids. CDR1 and CDR2 (germline): KGHSH, LQKENI.

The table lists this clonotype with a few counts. This chain's CDR3 is CASSFGWLYGYTF. DNA for the CDR3: TGTGCCAGCAGTTTCGGGTGGCTCTATGGCTACACCTTC. This rearrangement joins TRBV12-3 or TRBV12-4 to TRBJ1-2; D is unclear. V lost 3 bases and J lost 4, with 9 bases in between. The CDR3 has 13 amino acids.

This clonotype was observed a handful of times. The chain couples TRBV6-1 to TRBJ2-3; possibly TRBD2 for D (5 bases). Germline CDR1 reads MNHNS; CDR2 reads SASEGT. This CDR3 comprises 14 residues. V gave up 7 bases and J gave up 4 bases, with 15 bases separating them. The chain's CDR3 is CASTPRGSPDTQYF. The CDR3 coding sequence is TGTGCCAGCACCCCCCGGGGTAGCCCAGATACGCAGTATTTT.

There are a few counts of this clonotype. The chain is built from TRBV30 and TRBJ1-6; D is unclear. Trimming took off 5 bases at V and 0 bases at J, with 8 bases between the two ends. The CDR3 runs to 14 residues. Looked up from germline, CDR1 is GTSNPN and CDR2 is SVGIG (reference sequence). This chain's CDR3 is CAWGRSSYNSPLHF. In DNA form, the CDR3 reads TGTGCCTGGGGGAGGAGCTCCTATAATTCACCCCTCCACTTT.

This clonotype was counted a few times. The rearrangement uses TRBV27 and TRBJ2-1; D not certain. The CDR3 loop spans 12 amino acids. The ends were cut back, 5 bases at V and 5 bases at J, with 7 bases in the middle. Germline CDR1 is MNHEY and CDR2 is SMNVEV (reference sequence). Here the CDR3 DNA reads TGTGCCAGCAGTCACTCAAACAATGAGCAGTTCTTC. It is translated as CASSHSNNEQFF.

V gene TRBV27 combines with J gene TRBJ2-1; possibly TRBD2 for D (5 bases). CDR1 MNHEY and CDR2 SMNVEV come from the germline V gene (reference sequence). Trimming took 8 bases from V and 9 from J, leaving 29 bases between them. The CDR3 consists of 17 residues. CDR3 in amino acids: CASRTLPGRVRGGEQFF. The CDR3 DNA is TGTGCCAGCCGAACCCTCCCGGGCCGGGTCCGAGGAGGTGAGCAGTTCTTC.

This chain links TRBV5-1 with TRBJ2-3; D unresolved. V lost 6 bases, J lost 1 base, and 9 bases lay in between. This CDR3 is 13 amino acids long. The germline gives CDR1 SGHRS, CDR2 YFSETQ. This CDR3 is CASKAAGTDTQYF. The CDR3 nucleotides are TGCGCCAGCAAGGCCGCGGGCACAGATACGCAGTATTTT.

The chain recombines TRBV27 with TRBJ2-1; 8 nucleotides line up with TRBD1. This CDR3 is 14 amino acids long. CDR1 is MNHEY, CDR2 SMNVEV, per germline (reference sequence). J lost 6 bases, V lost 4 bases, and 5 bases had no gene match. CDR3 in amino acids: CASSSRDRGNEQFF. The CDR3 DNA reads TGTGCCAGCAGTTCCCGAGACAGGGGCAATGAGCAGTTCTTC.

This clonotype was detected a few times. In DNA, the CDR3 is TGCGCCAGCAGCCAATCACCCGGGGGAGGGGAGACCCAGTACTTC. Its protein is CASSQSPGGGETQYF. The chain recombines TRBV4-1 with TRBJ2-5; 7 bases map to TRBD2. The CDR3 totals 15 residues. Looked up from germline, CDR1 is MGHRA and CDR2 is YSYEKL. V lost 2 bases and J lost 5; bases outside the gene matches: 8.

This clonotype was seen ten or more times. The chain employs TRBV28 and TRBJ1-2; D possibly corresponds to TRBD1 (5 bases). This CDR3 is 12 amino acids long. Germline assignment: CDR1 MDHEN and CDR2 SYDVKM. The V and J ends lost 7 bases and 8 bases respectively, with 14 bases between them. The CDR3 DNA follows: TGTGCCAGCACCCTCTGGGGGTCCGGCTACACCTTC. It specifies CASTLWGSGYTF.

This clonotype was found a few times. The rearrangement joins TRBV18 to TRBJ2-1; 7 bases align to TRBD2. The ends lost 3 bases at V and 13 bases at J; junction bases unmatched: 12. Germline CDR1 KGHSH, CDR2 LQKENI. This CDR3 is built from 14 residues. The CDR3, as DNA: TGTGCCAGCTCACCGGGCTCGGCGTCGGGAGGCCAGTTCTTC. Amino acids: CASSPGSASGGQFF.

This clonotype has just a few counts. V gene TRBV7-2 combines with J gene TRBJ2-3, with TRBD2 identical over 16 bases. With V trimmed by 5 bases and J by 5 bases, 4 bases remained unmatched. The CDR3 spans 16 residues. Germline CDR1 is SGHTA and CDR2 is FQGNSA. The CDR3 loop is CASSPGLAGGQDTQYF. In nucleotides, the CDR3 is TGTGCCAGCAGCCCGGGACTAGCGGGGGGGCAAGATACGCAGTATTTT. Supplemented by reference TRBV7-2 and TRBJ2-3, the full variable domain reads GAGVSQSPSNKVTEKGKDVELRCDPISGHTALYWYRQSLGQGLEFLIYFQGNSAPDKSGLPSDRFSAERTGGSVSTLTIQRTQQEDSAVYLCASSPGLAGGQDTQYFGPGTRLTVL.

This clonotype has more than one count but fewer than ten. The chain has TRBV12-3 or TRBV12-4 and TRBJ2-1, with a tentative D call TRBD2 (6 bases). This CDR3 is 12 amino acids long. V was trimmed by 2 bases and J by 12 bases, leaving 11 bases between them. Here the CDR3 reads CASSLTGEGQFF. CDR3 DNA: TGTGCCAGCAGTTTAACGGGGGAAGGGCAGTTCTTC.

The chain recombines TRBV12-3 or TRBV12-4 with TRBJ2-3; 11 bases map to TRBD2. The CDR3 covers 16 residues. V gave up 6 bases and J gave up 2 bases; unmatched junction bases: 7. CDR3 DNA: TGTGCCAGCAGCTCTCTAGCGGGGGGACCCACAGATACGCAGTATTTT. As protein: CASSSLAGGPTDTQYF.

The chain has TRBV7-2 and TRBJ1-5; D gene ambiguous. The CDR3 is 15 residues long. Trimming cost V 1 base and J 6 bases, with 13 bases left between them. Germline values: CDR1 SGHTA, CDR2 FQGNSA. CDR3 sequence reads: CASSLVSGHGQPQHF. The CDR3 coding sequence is TGTGCCAGCAGCTTAGTTAGCGGGCACGGTCAGCCCCAGCATTTT.